These 19 T cell receptor beta chains came from one sample sequenced in a study of T cells in localized non-small cell lung cancer. The repertoire was sequenced with immunoSEQ multiplex PCR; TCRdb's copy has only in-frame clones and lacks some. The profile shows approximately 46,000 clones, about 86% of them singletons. The sequences come from peripheral blood mononuclear cells, collected before any cancer treatment. Every receptor here comes from a man aged 40 to 70 with stage III lung adenocarcinoma.

CDR3 in amino acids: CASKRTGSYEQYF. CDR3 DNA sequence: TGTGCCAGCAAACGGACAGGCTCCTACGAGCAGTACTTC. The chain has TRBV7-2 and TRBJ2-7, with 7 bases identical to TRBD1. V gave up 7 bases and J gave up 0 bases; unmatched junction bases: 3. The CDR3 runs 13 residues. CDR1 is SGHTA and CDR2 is FQGNSA in the germline V gene. Full variable domain (remainder filled in from reference TRBV7-2 and TRBJ2-7): GAGVSQSPSNKVTEKGKDVELRCDPISGHTALYWYRQSLGQGLEFLIYFQGNSAPDKSGLPSDRFSAERTGGSVSTLTIQRTQQEDSAVYLCASKRTGSYEQYFGPGTRLTVT.

The chain combines TRBV13 with TRBJ2-1; D perhaps matches TRBD1 (6 bases). The CDR3 contains 17 residues. V was shortened by 4 bases and J by 3 bases, with 19 bases between the two germline ends. Germline V CDR1 and CDR2: PRHDT, FYEKMQ (reference sequence). The CDR3 bases are TGTGCCAGCAGCTCTGGCAGGGGAGTCGGGGACTACAATGAGCAGTTCTTC. Protein sequence: CASSSGRGVGDYNEQFF.

The rearrangement uses TRBV5-6 and TRBJ2-2; no reliable D call. The germline gives CDR1 SGHDT, CDR2 YYEEEE. Trimming took off 7 bases at V and 5 bases at J, with 9 bases between the two ends. The CDR3 runs 12 residues. The CDR3 reads CASRVRTGELFF. CDR3 bases: TGTGCCAGCCGGGTTCGAACCGGGGAGCTGTTTTTT.

In regard to this clone: Other DNA variants within this sample encode the same CDR3. V is TRBV13 and J is TRBJ2-5; D ambiguous. V was pared by 0 bases and J by 2 bases, with 7 bases between. The CDR3 runs to 14 residues. Germline CDR1 reads PRHDT; CDR2 reads FYEKMQ (reference sequence). The CDR3 sequence: CASSLGGYQETQYF. For the CDR3, the DNA is TGTGCCAGCAGCTTAGGAGGTTATCAAGAGACCCAGTACTTC. Supplemented by reference TRBV13 and TRBJ2-5, the full variable domain reads AAGVIQSPRHLIKEKRETATLKCYPIPRHDTVYWYQQGPGQDPQFLISFYEKMQSDKGSIPDRFSAQQFSDYHSELNMSSLELGDSALYFCASSLGGYQETQYFGPGTRLLVL.

This rearrangement joins TRBV6-1 to TRBJ1-6; D is uncertain. Between the trimmed V and J ends, which lost 9 bases and 6 bases, there was a span of 12 bases. The CDR3 runs 13 residues. Germline V lookup: CDR1 MNHNS, CDR2 SASEGT. The CDR3 spells CASSKTLNSPLHF. CDR3 bases: TGTGCCAGTTCGAAAACTCTTAATTCACCCCTCCACTTT.

This clone was recorded only once. The sample has other DNA sequences that encode this CDR3 too. V gene TRBV19 combines with J gene TRBJ1-4; D is possibly TRBD1 (6 bases). Trimming shortened V by 4 bases and J by 0 bases, and 9 bases separated the two germline ends. Per the germline V gene, CDR1 is LNHDA and CDR2 is SQIVND (reference sequence). CDR3 size: 15 residues. CDR3 amino acids: CASSTGDATNEKLFF. The CDR3 bases are TGTGCCAGTAGTACAGGGGATGCAACTAATGAAAAACTGTTTTTT.

The CDR3 DNA reads as TGTGCCAGTACAGGTCTCGATTATGAAAAACTGTTTTTT. This encodes CASTGLDYEKLFF. The gene calls are TRBV19 and TRBJ1-4; D gene unclear. The V gene's germline CDR1 is LNHDA and CDR2 SQIVND (reference sequence). V dropped 7 bases and J dropped 6 bases, with 12 bases sitting between them. The CDR3 contains 13 residues.

The chain couples TRBV29-1 to TRBJ2-7, with D perhaps given as TRBD1 or TRBD2 (5 bases each). V was clipped by 5 bases and J by 2 bases, with 16 bases between them. The CDR3 length is 14 residues. The germline V gene encodes CDR1 SQVTM and CDR2 ANQGSEA. DNA for the CDR3: TGCAGCGTTTATTTTGGGACGTCGGCCTACGAGCAGTACTTC. Translating it yields CSVYFGTSAYEQYF.

The chain employs TRBV18 and TRBJ2-7; D unresolved. Trimming pared 3 bases from V and 4 bases from J, leaving 13 bases between. Germline CDR1 KGHSH, CDR2 LQKENI. The CDR3 has 14 residues. CDR3: CASSPSFDGYEQYF. As DNA, the CDR3 is TGTGCCAGCTCACCCTCGTTTGACGGTTACGAGCAGTACTTC.

CDR3 protein: CASSLDRRETQYF. The CDR3 DNA is TGTGCCAGCAGCTTGGACAGGAGGGAGACCCAGTACTTC. The chain uses TRBV7-7 and TRBJ2-5; 7 bases agree with TRBD1. Germline CDR1 is SSHAT and CDR2 is FNYEAQ (reference sequence). There are 13 residues in the CDR3. The trim removed 3 bases at V and 5 bases at J, leaving 3 bases unmatched. Filled out from reference TRBV7-7 and TRBJ2-5, the complete variable domain reads GAGVSQSPRYKVTKRGQDVTLRCDPISSHATLYWYQQALGQGPEFLTYFNYEAQPDKSGLPSDRFSAERPEGSISTLTIQRTEQRDSAMYRCASSLDRRETQYFGPGTRLLVL.

The V call is TRBV5-1, the J call TRBJ2-7, with D perhaps matching TRBD2 (6 bases). This CDR3 is built from 14 residues. Germline assignment: CDR1 SGHRS and CDR2 YFSETQ. V gave up 0 bases and J gave up 2 bases, with 9 bases separating them. The CDR3 DNA is TGCGCCAGCAGCTTGGGCGGCGGGACCTACGAGCAGTACTTC. It codes for CASSLGGGTYEQYF.

The gene calls are TRBV11-1 and TRBJ2-7, with 10 bases that match TRBD2. Unmatched junction bases numbered 8, after V lost 1 base and J lost 2 bases. The germline V gene has CDR1 SGHAT and CDR2 FQDESV (reference sequence). The CDR3 sequence is 17 residues long. Written as DNA, the CDR3 is TGTGCCAGCAGCTTAGATCCCACTAGCGGGAAACCCTACGAGCAGTACTTC. Protein sequence: CASSLDPTSGKPYEQYF.

The genes are TRBV19 and TRBJ2-3; 10 nucleotides agree with TRBD1. Trimming removed 5 bases from V and 5 bases from J; junction bases left unmatched: 7. The CDR3 sequence is 15 residues long. Germline assignment: CDR1 LNHDA and CDR2 SQIVND (reference sequence). CDR3 sequence reads: CASSPRQGAGDTQYF. As DNA, the CDR3 is TGTGCCAGTAGTCCCCGACAGGGGGCCGGAGATACGCAGTATTTT.

This CDR3 is CASSVGAGIGEQYF. As DNA, the CDR3 is TGTGCCAGCAGTGTTGGGGCAGGGATTGGGGAGCAGTACTTC. The chain has TRBV6-1 and TRBJ2-7; D might be TRBD1 (5 bases). Germline V gene lookup returns CDR1 MNHNS and CDR2 SASEGT. V was trimmed by 4 bases and J by 7 bases, leaving 17 bases between them. CDR3 length: 14 residues.

This chain joins TRBV18 and TRBJ2-3; D unclear. The CDR3 has 13 residues. Germline values: CDR1 KGHSH, CDR2 LQKENI. V shed 3 bases and J shed 4 bases, with 8 bases lying between them. CDR3 in amino acids: CASSPPNADTQYF. The CDR3 coding sequence is TGTGCCAGCTCACCTCCTAATGCAGATACGCAGTATTTT. Full variable domain (rest looked up from reference TRBV18 and TRBJ2-3): NAGVMQNPRHLVRRRGQEARLRCSPMKGHSHVYWYRQLPEEGLKFMVYLQKENIIDESGMPKERFSAEFPKEGPSILRIQQVVRGDSAAYFCASSPPNADTQYFGPGTRLTVL.

This chain joins TRBV9 and TRBJ1-1, with D possibly matching TRBD1 (6 bases). The CDR3 covers 13 residues. Germline loops: CDR1 SGDLS, CDR2 YYNGEE. Trimming pared 3 bases from V and 1 base from J, leaving 7 bases between. The CDR3: CASSEGGNTEAFF. CDR3 bases: TGTGCCAGCAGCGAGGGGGGGAACACTGAAGCTTTCTTT. Drawing the rest from reference TRBV9 and TRBJ1-1, the complete variable domain is DSGVTQTPKHLITATGQRVTLRCSPRSGDLSVYWYQQSLDQGLQFLIQYYNGEERAKGNILERFSAQQFPDLHSELNLSSLELGDSALYFCASSEGGNTEAFFGQGTRLTVV.

CDR3 sequence: CASSLRGGDTDTQYF. The CDR3 coding sequence is TGTGCCAGCAGCTTACGCGGGGGGGACACAGATACGCAGTATTTT. V and J are TRBV7-3 and TRBJ2-3, with 9 bases matching TRBD2. J lost 2 bases, V lost 2 bases, and 2 bases had no gene match. This CDR3 contains 15 residues. Germline V gene data show CDR1 as SGHTA and CDR2 as FQGTGA.

The V call is TRBV18, the J call TRBJ2-7; D is possibly TRBD2 (5 bases). The CDR3 is 15 residues long. The V gene's germline CDR1 is KGHSH and CDR2 LQKENI. Trimming pared 0 bases from V and 4 bases from J, leaving 13 bases between. CDR3 in DNA: TGTGCCAGCTCACCACCGGGCGGGCAGGTGTACGAGCAGTACTTC. Protein sequence: CASSPPGGQVYEQYF.

The sample holds a few counts of this clone. The chain uses TRBV14 and TRBJ1-1; D unresolved. Germline V gene data show CDR1 as SGHDN and CDR2 as FVKESK. Trimming removed 0 bases at V and 1 base at J, with 3 bases between. The CDR3 is made up of 13 amino acids. The CDR3 sequence: CASSQDQNTEAFF. CDR3 coding DNA: TGTGCCAGCAGCCAAGATCAGAACACTGAAGCTTTCTTT.